Listed here are 30 T cell receptor beta chains from one sample, sequenced in a study of OX40 agonist ivuxolimab in advanced cancers. Here immunoSEQ multiplex PCR was the method, and the copy in TCRdb shows in-frame clones only, minus some. Of about 77,000 clones in the sample, 85% are singletons; the top ten hold roughly 0.7%. Sequenced here: CD4+ or CD8+ T cells sorted from blood, sampled in a trial of the OX40 agonist ivuxolimab. The receptors were gathered from an adult with an advanced solid tumor such as melanoma, head and neck, liver or kidney cancer.

This clone was seen more than once but under ten times. The chain has TRBV10-2 and TRBJ2-5; 9 bases agree with TRBD2. CDR3 length equals 14 residues. V was clipped by 3 bases and J by 5 bases; unmatched bases: 4. Germline loops: CDR1 WSHSY, CDR2 SAAADI. Written as DNA, the CDR3 is TGCGCCAGCAGTGATGTAGCGGGGGTTGAGACCCAGTACTTC. It translates to CASSDVAGVETQYF.

This clone has at least ten counts. This chain joins TRBV27 and TRBJ1-6; D is ambiguous. From germline, CDR1 is MNHEY and CDR2 SMNVEV (reference sequence). V lost 5 bases and J lost 3, with 14 bases in between. The CDR3 contains 16 residues. For the CDR3, the DNA is TGTGCCAGCAGTACCAGAGCCAGTGACTATAATTCACCCCTCCACTTT. It yields the protein CASSTRASDYNSPLHF.

The chain combines TRBV19 with TRBJ1-1; tentative D call: TRBD1 (5 bases). Between the trimmed V and J ends, which lost 8 bases and 5 bases, there was a span of 18 bases. The CDR3 loop spans 14 amino acids. CDR1 is LNHDA, CDR2 SQIVND, per germline (reference sequence). CDR3 protein: CASGGTEEGTEAFF. CDR3 in DNA: TGTGCCAGTGGGGGGACGGAGGAAGGGACTGAAGCTTTCTTT.

V usage is TRBV9 and J usage is TRBJ2-3, with TRBD1 matching over 7 bases. The CDR3 length is 16 residues. From germline, CDR1 is SGDLS and CDR2 YYNGEE. V gave up 0 bases and J gave up 5 bases; unmatched junction bases: 9. CDR3 DNA: TGTGCCAGCAGCGTAGTAGAGGGGGCCACTCAAGATACGCAGTATTTT. Translating it yields CASSVVEGATQDTQYF.

This chain connects TRBV11-2 to TRBJ2-7; D could derive from TRBD1 or TRBD2 (5 bases each). Trimming left V 5 bases short and J 5 bases short, with 22 bases between. The CDR3 is 16 amino acids. Germline lookup yields CDR1 SGHAT and CDR2 FQNNGV. As DNA, the CDR3 is TGTGCCAGCAGCCCGACTGAGGGGATTCTGAGGAACGAGCAGTACTTC. Its translation is CASSPTEGILRNEQYF.

V is TRBV11-2 and J is TRBJ2-7; D not resolved. V lost 1 base to trimming and J lost 3 bases, with 7 bases between them. The germline V gene encodes CDR1 SGHAT and CDR2 FQNNGV. The CDR3 contains 13 residues. The CDR3 sequence is CASSLGQNYEQYF. For the CDR3, the DNA is TGTGCCAGCAGCTTAGGGCAGAACTACGAGCAGTACTTC.

CDR3 sequence reads: CASSQAGQGSNQPQHF. The CDR3 DNA is TGCGCCAGCAGTCAAGCGGGACAGGGGAGCAATCAGCCCCAGCATTTT. This chain uses TRBV23-1 with TRBJ1-5; 10 nucleotides match TRBD1. TRBV23-1 is classed as an ORF, of uncertain function. V was pared by 2 bases and J by 1 base, with 2 bases of the junction left unmatched. The CDR3 sequence is 16 residues long.

This chain uses TRBV5-1 with TRBJ2-2; weak D call: TRBD1 (6 bases). V lost 2 bases and J 4 bases, leaving 24 bases between the germline ends. This CDR3 has 19 amino acids. CDR1 is SGHRS and CDR2 is YFSETQ in the germline V gene. CDR3 amino acids: CASSFDHYSTGSGTGELFF. The CDR3 DNA sequence: TGCGCCAGCAGCTTCGACCACTATTCCACAGGGTCGGGCACCGGGGAGCTGTTTTTT.

The rearrangement links TRBV5-8 to TRBJ2-1, with D possibly matching TRBD1 (6 bases). Germline lookup yields CDR1 SGHTS and CDR2 YDEGEE. This CDR3 has 16 amino acids. V was shortened by 3 bases and J by 4 bases, with 17 bases between the two germline ends. CDR3 in DNA: TGTGCCAGCAGCTCCTTGAAACGGACAGCATACAATGAGCAGTTCTTC. This codes for CASSSLKRTAYNEQFF. Filled out from reference TRBV5-8 and TRBJ2-1, the complete variable domain reads EAGVTQSPTHLIKTRGQQATLRCSPISGHTSVYWYQQALGLGLQFLLWYDEGEERNRGNFPPRFSGRQFPNYSSELNVNALELEDSALYLCASSSLKRTAYNEQFFGPGTRLTVL.

As concerns this clone: One junction end does not reproduce the germline sequence, and a read error may be involved. This chain uses TRBV4-2 with TRBJ1-2; 12 bases fit TRBD1. This CDR3 is 17 amino acids long. Germline CDR1 and CDR2: LGHNA and YNFKEQ. The CDR3 region has the DNA TGTGCCAGCAGCCAAGCCGCTGCTGTATCTGGGACAGGGGGCTTCACCTTC. Translating it yields CASSQAAAVSGTGGFTF.

The chain recombines TRBV7-2 with TRBJ1-5; a weak D match, TRBD1 (5 bases). The CDR3 runs 14 residues. CDR1 and CDR2 from the germline V gene are SGHTA and FQGNSA. The ends were cut back, 5 bases at V and 6 bases at J, with 14 bases in the middle. As DNA, the CDR3 is TGTGCCAGCAGCACGGGACTTTTTGGTCAGCCCCAGCATTTT. This gives the protein CASSTGLFGQPQHF.

The CDR3: CAWSTGTSGAQFF. DNA for the CDR3: TGTGCCTGGAGCACCGGGACTAGCGGGGCGCAGTTCTTC. The chain recombines TRBV30 with TRBJ2-1, with TRBD2 identical over 13 bases. The CDR3 is 13 amino acids. Germline-derived CDR1 and CDR2 are GTSNPN and SVGIG (reference sequence). J gave up 12 bases and V 3 bases, and 5 bases lay outside the gene matches.

The genes are TRBV7-2 and TRBJ2-5; D might be TRBD2 (6 bases). CDR3 length: 14 residues. V was pared by 5 bases and J by 6 bases, with 16 bases between. Germline assignment: CDR1 SGHTA and CDR2 FQGNSA. The CDR3 region is CASSPTRGSKTQYF. DNA of the CDR3: TGTGCCAGCAGCCCCACCCGGGGGTCGAAGACCCAGTACTTC.

V and J are TRBV6-1 and TRBJ2-1; 9 bases align to TRBD1. This CDR3 comprises 18 residues. Losses at the gene ends were 4 bases for V and 6 bases for J; bases not matched to a gene: 16. Germline values: CDR1 MNHNS, CDR2 SASEGT. CDR3: CASSVGFGGTGPINEQFF. For the CDR3, the DNA is TGTGCCAGCAGTGTAGGGTTCGGAGGGACAGGGCCCATCAATGAGCAGTTCTTC.

J is TRBJ1-4 and V is TRBV7-9, with 7 bases lining up with TRBD1. There are 14 residues in the CDR3. J was trimmed by 8 bases and V by 5 bases; bases with no gene match: 8. The V gene's germline CDR1 is SEHNR and CDR2 FQNEAQ (reference sequence). The CDR3 DNA reads as TGTGCCAGCAGCGAAGGGGGCGGTAACGAAAAACTGTTTTTT. Its protein product is CASSEGGGNEKLFF.

The chain combines TRBV4-2 with TRBJ1-3; D not certain. The V end lost 1 base, the J end lost 0 bases, and 4 bases lay between the germline ends. CDR1 is LGHNA and CDR2 is YNFKEQ in the germline V gene. This CDR3 comprises 14 residues. In DNA form, the CDR3 reads TGTGCCAGCAGCCAAGGGAACTCTGGAAACACCATATATTTT. Protein: CASSQGNSGNTIYF.

The V gene is TRBV7-2, the J gene TRBJ1-6; 9 bases agree with TRBD1. Germline V gene sequence: CDR1 SGHTA, CDR2 FQGNSA. With V trimmed by 5 bases and J by 11 bases, 7 bases remained unmatched. The CDR3 consists of 14 residues. The CDR3 region has the DNA TGTGCCAGCAGCCTGGACAGGGGACGGACACCCCTCCACTTT. Its protein is CASSLDRGRTPLHF. The complete variable domain, with remaining parts taken from reference TRBV7-2 and TRBJ1-6, reads GAGVSQSPSNKVTEKGKDVELRCDPISGHTALYWYRQSLGQGLEFLIYFQGNSAPDKSGLPSDRFSAERTGGSVSTLTIQRTQQEDSAVYLCASSLDRGRTPLHFGNGTRLTVT.

The CDR3 DNA reads TGTGCCAGCTCACGCGACAGGGCCGCTGAAGCTTTCTTT. Translated, it gives CASSRDRAAEAFF. The chain recombines TRBV18 with TRBJ1-1; 7 positions agree with TRBD1. CDR1 is KGHSH and CDR2 is LQKENI in the germline V gene. The junction had 5 bases not matched to a gene; V was cut back by 4 bases and J by 6 bases. CDR3 length: 13 residues.

The rearrangement joins TRBV9 to TRBJ1-1; 8 nucleotides agree with TRBD1. Germline trimming cut 2 bases from V and 4 bases from J; bases unmatched to any gene: 4. The V gene's germline CDR1 is SGDLS and CDR2 YYNGEE. The CDR3 has 14 residues. The CDR3 coding sequence is TGTGCCAGCAGCGTCGGACAGGGCCTCACTGAAGCTTTCTTT. Its translation: CASSVGQGLTEAFF.

The CDR3 DNA reads TGTGCCACCAGCAGAGAGAGCAGTTTCTATGGCTACACCTTC. The encoded protein is CATSRESSFYGYTF. The chain has TRBV15 and TRBJ1-2; D call uncertain. The length of the CDR3 is 14 residues. V was clipped by 0 bases and J by 4 bases, with 9 bases between them. Per germline, CDR1 LNHNV and CDR2 YYDKDF (reference sequence).

The chain couples TRBV6-1 to TRBJ2-1; D could derive from TRBD1 or TRBD2 (5 bases each). V was clipped by 7 bases and J by 3 bases, with 16 bases between them. The CDR3 runs 15 residues. Germline CDR1 reads MNHNS; CDR2 reads SASEGT. The CDR3 DNA reads as TGTGCCAGCACCTCCGGGACGACGGGCTACAATGAGCAGTTCTTC. The encoded protein is CASTSGTTGYNEQFF.

The V and J genes are TRBV4-2 and TRBJ2-2; D is ambiguous. CDR3 length: 18 residues. Trimming cost V 4 bases and J 6 bases, with 24 bases left between them. Germline assignment: CDR1 LGHNA and CDR2 YNFKEQ. The CDR3 nucleotides are TGTGCCAGCAGCCCATCCGTCTCGGTGACGTCACGGGCCGGGGAGCTGTTTTTT. Translating gives CASSPSVSVTSRAGELFF.

The rearrangement links TRBV11-2 to TRBJ2-7; D possibly matches TRBD1 or TRBD2 (5 bases each). Germline lookup yields CDR1 SGHAT and CDR2 FQNNGV. V lost 4 bases and J 2 bases, leaving 9 bases between the germline ends. The CDR3 totals 13 residues. The DNA of the CDR3 is TGTGCCAGCAGCTGGGGACGGCCCTACGAGCAGTACTTC. Translating it yields CASSWGRPYEQYF.

The chain has TRBV11-2 and TRBJ1-5, with a possible D match to TRBD1 (6 bases). Per germline, CDR1 SGHAT and CDR2 FQNNGV. The CDR3 is 14 residues long. Trimming removed 3 bases at V and 9 bases at J, with 15 bases between. The chain's CDR3 is CASSFLSGEGPQHF. In DNA form, the CDR3 reads TGTGCCAGCAGCTTTCTTTCAGGGGAAGGGCCCCAGCATTTT.

The V gene is TRBV6-5, the J gene TRBJ1-3; maybe TRBD1 (5 bases). In germline, CDR1 is MNHEY, CDR2 SVGAGI. V was pared by 6 bases and J by 4 bases, with 13 bases between. The CDR3 totals 14 residues. The chain's CDR3 is CASRGVDLGNTIYF. The CDR3 DNA follows: TGTGCCAGCAGGGGGGTCGACCTCGGAAACACCATATATTTT.

This sequence joins TRBV19 and TRBJ1-5, with a possible D match to TRBD1 (5 bases). CDR3 size: 14 residues. Trimming pared 6 bases from V and 6 bases from J, leaving 15 bases between. Per the germline V gene, CDR1 is LNHDA and CDR2 is SQIVND (reference sequence). CDR3 sequence: CASSPQVGVQPQHF. CDR3 bases: TGTGCCAGTAGCCCCCAGGTGGGGGTTCAGCCCCAGCATTTT.

This chain links TRBV4-1 with TRBJ1-5; 9 bases map to TRBD1. CDR1 and CDR2 (germline): MGHRA, YSYEKL. The CDR3 length is 17 residues. After removal of 5 bases from V and 1 base from J, the junction contained 9 bases not matched to a gene. CDR3 sequence (DNA): TGCGCCAGCAGCTCCACCGGGACAGGGTTAAGCAATCAGCCCCAGCATTTT. Translation gives CASSSTGTGLSNQPQHF.

The genes are TRBV6-4 and TRBJ2-3, with TRBD2 matching over 13 bases. Trimming at V came to 3 bases and at J to 4 bases, leaving 1 base not matched to a gene. Germline lookup yields CDR1 MRHNA and CDR2 SNTAGT. This CDR3 spans 15 amino acids. In nucleotides, the CDR3 is TGTGCCAGCAGTGAACTAGCGGGGGGGCCAGATACGCAGTATTTT. Translated, it gives CASSELAGGPDTQYF.

The chain employs TRBV7-9 and TRBJ2-3; D gene ambiguous. V lost 8 bases and J 0 bases, leaving 3 bases between the germline ends. CDR1 and CDR2 from the germline V gene are SEHNR and FQNEAQ (reference sequence). This CDR3 region has 11 residues. CDR3 DNA sequence: TGTGCCAGCGGAAGCACAGATACGCAGTATTTT. Translation gives CASGSTDTQYF.

This chain connects TRBV5-4 to TRBJ2-3; no clear D gene. Germline CDR1 SGHNT, CDR2 YYREEE (reference sequence). V lost 3 bases and J 0 bases, leaving 14 bases between the germline ends. The CDR3 totals 16 residues. The CDR3 here is CASSSANIGSTDTQYF. DNA of the CDR3: TGTGCCAGCAGCTCCGCTAATATCGGTAGCACAGATACGCAGTATTTT.